The next 27 T cell receptor beta chains were all read from a single sample in a study of CD8+ T cells in alopecia areata (dated by TCRdb to the late 2010s). Receptor libraries were prepared by the immunoSEQ multiplex PCR assay. For TCR sequencing, RNA was extracted from every sample and reverse transcribed into cDNA to serve as template. TCRdb took over this immuneACCESS table, retaining in-frame rearrangements with V and J assigned. Such tables are incomplete; in checked studies, under half of the missing clones stem from an unresolved V gene, and the remainder is unexplained. The sample table lists 120,000 or so clones, around 50% of them with a count of one. The top ten clones comprise 10% to 13% of the sample. The material sequenced was NKG2D-low CD8+ T cells sorted from blood. The cell subset or site label, read with the paper, signifies: sorted CD8+ NKG2D-low blood T cells. These receptors all come from a human donor with alopecia areata.

J is TRBJ2-7 and V is TRBV5-6, with D possibly being TRBD1 (5 bases). V dropped 4 bases and J dropped 2 bases, with 10 bases sitting between them. The germline gives CDR1 SGHDT, CDR2 YYEEEE. The CDR3 runs to 13 residues. In DNA, the CDR3 is TGTGCCAGCAGCCAGGGATCGACCTACGAGCAGTACTTC. Translation gives CASSQGSTYEQYF. The entire variable domain, with the rest obtained from reference TRBV5-6 and TRBJ2-7, is as follows: DAGVTQSPTHLIKTRGQQVTLRCSPKSGHDTVSWYQQALGQGPQFIFQYYEEEERQRGNFPDRFSGHQFPNYSSELNVNALLLGDSALYLCASSQGSTYEQYFGPGTRLTVT.

The chain has TRBV29-1 and TRBJ1-1; unclear D gene. This CDR3 contains 10 residues. Germline values: CDR1 SQVTM, CDR2 ANQGSEA. V gave up 5 bases and J gave up 8 bases, with 9 bases separating them. The CDR3 spells CSVLEVEAFF. In nucleotides, the CDR3 is TGCAGCGTTTTAGAAGTCGAAGCTTTCTTT.

The V and J genes are TRBV9 and TRBJ1-1, with 9 bases fitting TRBD1. With V trimmed by 7 bases and J by 5 bases, 12 bases remained unmatched. Germline lookup yields CDR1 SGDLS and CDR2 YYNGEE. CDR3 length: 15 residues. In DNA form, the CDR3 reads TGTGCCAGCTCTTCGGGGGACAGGGCAGGGACTGAAGCTTTCTTT. It encodes CASSSGDRAGTEAFF.

This sequence joins TRBV15 and TRBJ2-7; D uncertain. Trimming removed 8 bases from V and 5 bases from J, with 16 bases in between. The V gene's germline CDR1 is LNHNV and CDR2 YYDKDF (reference sequence). The length of the CDR3 is 13 residues. The CDR3 here is CATGNSGVDEQYF. The CDR3 DNA reads as TGTGCCACCGGCAACAGTGGTGTGGACGAGCAGTACTTC. Together with reference TRBV15 and TRBJ2-7, the CDR3 gives the full variable domain: DAMVIQNPRYQVTQFGKPVTLSCSQTLNHNVMYWYQQKSSQAPKLLFHYYDKDFNNEADTPDNFQSRRPNTSFCFLDIRSPGLGDTAMYLCATGNSGVDEQYFGPGTRLTVT.

This clone has only a few counts. The chain uses TRBV29-1 and TRBJ1-5; D unclear. Germline V gene lookup returns CDR1 SQVTM and CDR2 ANQGSEA. V lost 3 bases and J lost 3, with 9 bases in between. The CDR3 runs to 13 residues. The CDR3 sequence is CSVEEGSNQPQHF. The CDR3 DNA reads TGCAGCGTTGAGGAGGGTTCCAATCAGCCCCAGCATTTT.

This clone was detected only a few times. V is TRBV11-2 and J is TRBJ2-7; D may be TRBD2 (5 bases). CDR3 length: 11 amino acids. Trimming took 3 bases from V and 6 from J, leaving 6 bases between them. Per germline, CDR1 SGHAT and CDR2 FQNNGV. CDR3 sequence: CASSLRVEQYF. The CDR3 DNA sequence: TGTGCCAGCAGCTTGAGGGTCGAGCAGTACTTC.

The CDR3 region has the DNA TGTGCCTGGAGTGTAGGGGGCCAGCCCCAGCATTTT. Its protein is CAWSVGGQPQHF. The chain is built from TRBV30 and TRBJ1-5, with 7 bases lining up with TRBD1. The V and J ends lost 0 bases and 7 bases, in that order; junction bases with no gene match: 0. The germline V gene encodes CDR1 GTSNPN and CDR2 SVGIG (reference sequence). CDR3 size: 12 residues. The whole variable domain, filled in from reference TRBV30 and TRBJ1-5, reads SQTIHQWPATLVQPVGSPLSLECTVEGTSNPNLYWYRQAAGRGLQLLFYSVGIGQISSEVPQNLSASRPQDRQFILSSKKLLLSDSGFYLCAWSVGGQPQHFGDGTRLSIL.

The chain carries TRBV11-3 and TRBJ2-7; 7 bases agree with TRBD2. Germline V lookup: CDR1 SGHNT, CDR2 YENEEA. The CDR3 runs 13 residues. Germline trimming cut 1 base from V and 5 bases from J; bases unmatched to any gene: 2. The CDR3 region has the DNA TGTGCCAGCAGCTTAGGCGGGAGCGACGAGCAGTACTTC. Translated, it gives CASSLGGSDEQYF.

V is TRBV27 and J is TRBJ2-3; no reliable D call. The CDR3 spans 13 residues. Per the germline V gene, CDR1 is MNHEY and CDR2 is SMNVEV (reference sequence). Trimming pared 6 bases from V and 0 bases from J, leaving 7 bases between. The CDR3 bases are TGTGCCAGCAGGCCAGCTAGCACAGATACGCAGTATTTT. Residues: CASRPASTDTQYF.

This chain uses TRBV13 with TRBJ1-2; TRBD1 is a possible D gene (5 bases). Germline V gene sequence: CDR1 PRHDT, CDR2 FYEKMQ (reference sequence). V was pared by 2 bases and J by 0 bases, with 7 bases between. The CDR3 is made up of 14 amino acids. In DNA form, the CDR3 reads TGTGCCAGCAGCTTACAGGGAGCTAACTATGGCTACACCTTC. Residues: CASSLQGANYGYTF.

This chain joins TRBV10-3 and TRBJ2-1; TRBD1 or TRBD2 may be the D gene (5 bases each). Germline values: CDR1 ENHRY, CDR2 SYGVKD. This CDR3 is built from 16 residues. The ends were cut back, 4 bases at V and 2 bases at J, with 15 bases in the middle. The CDR3 DNA is TGTGCCATCAGTGGCTCCGGGACGACCCCCTACAATGAGCAGTTCTTC. Its protein product is CAISGSGTTPYNEQFF.

This clone showed up just a few times. The sample contains more than one DNA sequence encoding this CDR3. This chain's CDR3 is CASSLRGPYEQYF. The CDR3, as DNA: TGTGCCAGCAGTTTAAGGGGCCCCTACGAGCAGTACTTC. V gene TRBV27 combines with J gene TRBJ2-7; TRBD1 might be the D (5 bases). Germline V gives CDR1 MNHEY, CDR2 SMNVEV (reference sequence). The length of the CDR3 is 13 residues. V was clipped by 2 bases and J by 2 bases, with 7 bases between them.

This rearrangement joins TRBV4-2 to TRBJ2-7; TRBD2 is a possible D gene (5 bases). Germline-derived CDR1 and CDR2 are LGHNA and YNFKEQ. The CDR3 extends over 16 amino acids. The germline V and J ends were trimmed by 1 base and 4 bases, with 17 bases remaining between them. The CDR3 bases are TGTGCCAGCAGCCAAGTGCCGTCGGACTCCCCTTACGAGCAGTACTTC. Its translation: CASSQVPSDSPYEQYF.

This sequence joins TRBV7-2 and TRBJ2-3; 8 bases fit TRBD2. The V gene's germline CDR1 is SGHTA and CDR2 FQGNSA. Losses at the gene ends were 5 bases for V and 3 bases for J; bases not matched to a gene: 10. The CDR3 contains 16 residues. CDR3 DNA: TGTGCCAGCAGCCCTCTAGCGGGCGAGAGTACAGATACGCAGTATTTT. Protein product: CASSPLAGESTDTQYF.

The chain joins TRBV4-1 to TRBJ1-2, with D unclear. The CDR3 is made up of 16 amino acids. Per germline, CDR1 MGHRA and CDR2 YSYEKL. Trimming pared 3 bases from V and 4 bases from J, leaving 18 bases between. The CDR3: CASSQIIAPEGYGYTF. The CDR3 DNA sequence: TGCGCCAGCAGCCAGATAATTGCCCCGGAGGGCTATGGCTACACCTTC.

V is TRBV30 and J is TRBJ2-5, with D hard to call. The CDR3 totals 12 residues. CDR1 and CDR2 from the germline V gene are GTSNPN and SVGIG (reference sequence). V lost 5 bases and J lost 4, with 11 bases in between. CDR3 residues: CAWQDARETQYF. In DNA form, the CDR3 reads TGTGCCTGGCAGGACGCACGAGAGACCCAGTACTTC.

This clone was observed a handful of times. CDR3 loop: CSVRDPYHTDTQYF. Here the CDR3 DNA reads TGCAGCGTCCGGGACCCCTATCACACAGATACGCAGTATTTT. The chain recombines TRBV29-1 with TRBJ2-3; possibly TRBD1 or TRBD2 for D (5 bases each). CDR1 is SQVTM and CDR2 is ANQGSEA in the germline V gene. The ends were cut back, 6 bases at V and 2 bases at J, with 15 bases in the middle. The CDR3 has 14 amino acids.

This chain uses TRBV5-1 with TRBJ2-1; maybe TRBD2 (6 bases). The CDR3 consists of 12 residues. Deletions cut 2 bases from V and 7 bases from J, with 7 bases between. From germline, CDR1 is SGHRS and CDR2 YFSETQ. The CDR3 spells CASSFGGNEQFF. CDR3 nucleotides: TGCGCCAGCAGCTTCGGAGGGAATGAGCAGTTCTTC.

V gene TRBV9 combines with J gene TRBJ2-7; D remains unclear. The CDR3 has 15 amino acids. From germline, CDR1 is SGDLS and CDR2 YYNGEE. Trimming cost V 0 bases and J 2 bases, with 12 bases left between them. The CDR3 nucleotides read TGTGCCAGCAGCGTAGGGGGTGGAACCACCTACGAGCAGTACTTC. It codes for CASSVGGGTTYEQYF.

The chain uses TRBV30 and TRBJ2-3; no firm D call. Germline-derived CDR1 and CDR2 are GTSNPN and SVGIG (reference sequence). The CDR3 has 11 amino acids. Trimming removed 5 bases at V and 5 bases at J, with 8 bases between. This chain's CDR3 is CAWRPVDTQYF. In DNA form, the CDR3 reads TGTGCCTGGCGTCCAGTAGATACGCAGTATTTT.

The chain uses TRBV29-1 and TRBJ2-2; 7 nucleotides agree with TRBD2. The V segment lost 6 bases and the J segment 1 base; nucleotides outside the gene matches: 8. The CDR3 is 15 residues long. CDR1 is SQVTM and CDR2 is ANQGSEA in the germline V gene. CDR3 amino acids: CSVFLAAQNTGELFF. The CDR3 nucleotides read TGCAGCGTCTTCCTAGCGGCACAGAACACCGGGGAGCTGTTTTTT.

The V call is TRBV29-1, the J call TRBJ2-7, with D tentatively TRBD1 (6 bases). V lost 6 bases and J lost 6, with 18 bases in between. Germline V lookup: CDR1 SQVTM, CDR2 ANQGSEA. The CDR3 totals 13 residues. CDR3 bases: TGCAGCGTACCGGGACAATCACCTCTCGAGCAGTACTTC. It encodes CSVPGQSPLEQYF.

This chain connects TRBV29-1 to TRBJ2-7, with 9 bases lining up with TRBD2. CDR1 is SQVTM, CDR2 ANQGSEA, per germline. This CDR3 has 16 amino acids. J was trimmed by 2 bases and V by 1 base; bases with no gene match: 9. The chain's CDR3 is CSVEGGPAGGPYEQYF. As DNA, the CDR3 is TGCAGCGTTGAAGGGGGACCGGCGGGAGGGCCCTACGAGCAGTACTTC.

This clone showed up just a few times. This chain connects TRBV28 to TRBJ2-3; D perhaps matches TRBD1 (7 bases). The CDR3 extends over 14 amino acids. Per the germline V gene, CDR1 is MDHEN and CDR2 is SYDVKM. V lost 6 bases and J lost 2, with 12 bases in between. The CDR3 DNA reads TGTGCCAGCAGCCCAGGGGGGTTCACAGATACGCAGTATTTT. Its protein is CASSPGGFTDTQYF.

The chain employs TRBV20-1 and TRBJ2-7, with D uncertain. CDR3 length: 11 amino acids. The V end was cut by 5 bases, the J end by 2 bases, with 7 bases between. CDR1 DFQATT and CDR2 SNEGSKA come from the germline V gene (reference sequence). The CDR3 region is CSAVKAYEQYF. CDR3 DNA: TGCAGTGCTGTTAAAGCCTACGAGCAGTACTTC.

Only a few counts were recorded for this clone. The gene calls are TRBV29-1 and TRBJ2-7; D possibly corresponds to TRBD2 (6 bases). The CDR3 contains 14 residues. The V gene's germline CDR1 is SQVTM and CDR2 ANQGSEA. Trimming cost V 7 bases and J 3 bases, with 19 bases left between them. CDR3 in DNA: TGCAGCGCCTTACCCGGGACTGAGATCTACGAGCAGTACTTC. This gives the protein CSALPGTEIYEQYF.

Only a few counts were recorded for this clone. The chain's CDR3 is CASSQGSRHPSYNEQFF. In DNA form, the CDR3 reads TGCGCCAGCAGCCAAGGTAGCCGACATCCCTCCTACAATGAGCAGTTCTTC. J is TRBJ2-1 and V is TRBV4-1, with unresolved D. Germline V gene lookup returns CDR1 MGHRA and CDR2 YSYEKL. This CDR3 is built from 17 residues. Trimming stripped 1 base from V and 0 bases from J, with 13 bases between.